The 23 T cell receptor beta chains given below trace back to one sample, sequenced in a study of blood T cell repertoires in COVID-19 (dated by TCRdb to 2018 to 2021). Libraries were constructed by the immunoSEQ multiplex PCR assay. The clones in this table, taken by TCRdb from immuneACCESS, are in-frame only. Not every clone is retained; where verified, under half of the shortfall comes from an unresolved V gene, and the cause of the rest is unknown. The sample has about 230,000 clones on record, roughly 90% of them singletons. 2.7% of the sample is held by the ten biggest clonotypes. Sequenced: peripheral blood. The receptor source for this set is an older woman with acute or convalescent COVID-19.

The chain couples TRBV7-2 to TRBJ1-2; 7 bases are shared with TRBD1. Germline loops: CDR1 SGHTA, CDR2 FQGNSA. CDR3 length: 14 amino acids. Trimming took 8 bases from V and 4 from J; bases not matched to a gene: 10. The CDR3 region is CASLNRQGPYGYTF. CDR3 nucleotides: TGTGCCAGCCTCAATAGACAGGGACCCTATGGCTACACCTTC.

The J gene is TRBJ1-3, the V gene TRBV28, with D uncertain. CDR3 length: 13 amino acids. Germline V CDR1 and CDR2: MDHEN, SYDVKM. V was trimmed by 5 bases and J by 6 bases, leaving 11 bases between them. Here the CDR3 reads CASSEEFENTIYF. The CDR3 DNA is TGTGCCAGCAGTGAGGAGTTCGAAAACACCATATATTTT.

The chain's CDR3 is CASQKRDRGGSPLHF. CDR3 nucleotides: TGTGCCAGCCAAAAACGGGACAGGGGAGGGTCACCCCTCCACTTT. The chain carries TRBV27 and TRBJ1-6; 10 bases map to TRBD1. The CDR3 extends over 15 amino acids. The ends lost 8 bases at V and 10 bases at J; junction bases unmatched: 11. Germline-derived CDR1 and CDR2 are MNHEY and SMNVEV (reference sequence).

The chain has TRBV5-8 and TRBJ2-5; weak D call: TRBD2 (6 bases). Germline CDR1 is SGHTS and CDR2 is YDEGEE. This CDR3 region has 13 residues. V was clipped by 3 bases and J by 2 bases, with 8 bases between them. The CDR3 loop is CASSSGLQETQYF. CDR3 nucleotide sequence: TGTGCCAGCAGCTCGGGACTTCAAGAGACCCAGTACTTC.

This clone was found once. This chain connects TRBV6-2 or TRBV6-3 to TRBJ1-5; D is possibly TRBD1 (5 bases). The CDR3 totals 14 residues. The V gene's germline CDR1 is MNHEY and CDR2 SVGEGT. V was clipped by 2 bases and J by 4 bases, with 9 bases between them. DNA for the CDR3: TGTGCCAGCAGTTACAGGGGCTTTAATCAGCCCCAGCATTTT. Translation: CASSYRGFNQPQHF.

The chain is built from TRBV11-1 and TRBJ2-1; the match to TRBD2 covers 9 bases. From germline, CDR1 is SGHAT and CDR2 FQDESV (reference sequence). This CDR3 comprises 15 residues. The J segment lost 1 base and the V segment lost 5 bases, leaving 3 bases of the junction unmatched. As DNA, the CDR3 is TGTGCCAGCAGCCCAGGACTAGCGTCCTACAATGAGCAGTTCTTC. It specifies CASSPGLASYNEQFF.

The rearrangement joins TRBV19 to TRBJ1-2; 8 positions agree with TRBD1. The germline V gene has CDR1 LNHDA and CDR2 SQIVND (reference sequence). This CDR3 has 16 residues. Trimming took 7 bases from V and 6 from J; bases not matched to a gene: 16. CDR3 coding DNA: TGTGCCAGTACACTTCAGGGGGCGAGAGCAGGGGATGGCTACACCTTC. Protein: CASTLQGARAGDGYTF. Based on the CDR3 plus reference TRBV19 and TRBJ1-2, the full variable domain is DGGITQSPKYLFRKEGQNVTLSCEQNLNHDAMYWYRQDPGQGLRLIYYSQIVNDFQKGDIAEGYSVSREKKESFPLTVTSAQKNPTAFYLCASTLQGARAGDGYTFGSGTRLTVV.

This clone was found many times. The chain links TRBV2 to TRBJ2-1, with TRBD2 identical over 9 bases. The CDR3 loop spans 13 amino acids. Trimming took 2 bases from V and 7 from J; bases not matched to a gene: 0. In germline, CDR1 is SNHLY, CDR2 FYNNEI. CDR3: CASSELAGNEQFF. CDR3 DNA: TGTGCCAGCAGTGAACTAGCGGGGAATGAGCAGTTCTTC.

The genes are TRBV5-1 and TRBJ2-1, with 7 bases identical to TRBD2. The CDR3 has 15 amino acids. Trimming cost V 4 bases and J 4 bases; bases outside gene matches: 8. Germline lookup yields CDR1 SGHRS and CDR2 YFSETQ. This CDR3 is CASSRSWTSYNEQFF. The CDR3 DNA sequence: TGCGCCAGCAGCCGCTCGTGGACTAGTTACAATGAGCAGTTCTTC.

The chain recombines TRBV10-1 with TRBJ2-2; 11 nucleotides agree with TRBD2. Germline V CDR1 and CDR2: WNHNN, SYGVQD (reference sequence). The V and J ends lost 4 bases and 3 bases, in that order; junction bases with no gene match: 7. CDR3 length: 17 amino acids. The CDR3 DNA sequence: TGCGCCAGCAGTGGTTTACAACTAGCGGGGGACACCGGGGAGCTGTTTTTT. Amino acids: CASSGLQLAGDTGELFF.

The rearrangement uses TRBV18 and TRBJ1-5; possible D gene TRBD1, 6 bases. V lost 2 bases to trimming and J lost 0 bases, with 17 bases between them. From germline, CDR1 is KGHSH and CDR2 LQKENI. This CDR3 comprises 18 residues. The CDR3 sequence is CASSPLFSSGASNQPQHF. The CDR3 DNA sequence: TGTGCCAGCTCACCATTGTTTAGTTCAGGGGCTAGCAATCAGCCCCAGCATTTT.

This clone showed up just a few times. The rearrangement uses TRBV3-1 (or the pseudogene TRBV3-2) and TRBJ1-3; TRBD1 agrees at 7 bases. J lost 4 bases, V lost 0 bases, and 3 bases had no gene match. Germline CDR1 reads LGHDT; CDR2 reads YNNKEL (reference sequence). The CDR3 spans 15 residues. CDR3 DNA sequence: TGTGCCAGCAGCCAAGATGACAGGGCCGGAAACACCATATATTTT. It specifies CASSQDDRAGNTIYF.

The J gene is TRBJ1-4, the V gene TRBV30; a weak D match, TRBD1 (5 bases). CDR3 length equals 16 residues. Looked up from germline, CDR1 is GTSNPN and CDR2 is SVGIG (reference sequence). The germline V and J ends were trimmed by 4 bases and 8 bases, with 23 bases remaining between them. CDR3 coding DNA: TGTGCCTGGAAAAGGGGAATGGGGGGAGGAGGCGAAAAACTGTTTTTT. Translating it yields CAWKRGMGGGGEKLFF.

This chain links TRBV10-3 with TRBJ2-3; 9 bases match TRBD1. The germline CDR1 and CDR2 sequences are ENHRY and SYGVKD. This CDR3 comprises 15 residues. V lost 4 bases to trimming and J lost 0 bases; unmatched junction nucleotides: 2. CDR3 sequence (DNA): TGTGCCATCAGTGTGGGGACAGGGAGCACAGATACGCAGTATTTT. This gives the protein CAISVGTGSTDTQYF.

This chain links TRBV15 with TRBJ2-2; D perhaps matches TRBD1 (5 bases). The CDR3 has 15 residues. V lost 5 bases and J 6 bases, leaving 16 bases between the germline ends. The germline V gene encodes CDR1 LNHNV and CDR2 YYDKDF (reference sequence). The CDR3 sequence is CATSARQIDAGELFF. For the CDR3, the DNA is TGTGCCACCAGCGCAAGACAGATTGACGCCGGGGAGCTGTTTTTT.

The rearrangement uses TRBV10-3 and TRBJ1-2; TRBD1 agrees at 7 bases. Looked up from germline, CDR1 is ENHRY and CDR2 is SYGVKD. J gave up 4 bases and V 10 bases, and 15 bases lay outside the gene matches. The length of the CDR3 is 15 residues. CDR3 nucleotides: TGTGCCACCTCGGGGCCGGGACAGAGGGTCTATGGCTACACCTTC. Protein: CATSGPGQRVYGYTF.

The rearrangement uses TRBV6-1 and TRBJ1-2; a weak D match, TRBD1 (6 bases). The V end lost 2 bases, the J end lost 8 bases, and 15 bases lay between the germline ends. CDR1 and CDR2 from the germline V gene are MNHNS and SASEGT. This CDR3 has 14 residues. DNA for the CDR3: TGTGCCAGCAGTGAAAGGGGGTCCCTTTGGGGCTACACCTTC. As protein: CASSERGSLWGYTF.

The chain recombines TRBV4-2 with TRBJ2-3, with 15 positions matching TRBD2. CDR1 LGHNA and CDR2 YNFKEQ come from the germline V gene. Losses at the gene ends were 4 bases for V and 4 bases for J; bases not matched to a gene: 6. CDR3 size: 17 residues. CDR3 residues: CASSPGLAGGTADTQYF. The CDR3 DNA sequence: TGTGCCAGCAGCCCCGGACTAGCGGGAGGGACTGCAGATACGCAGTATTTT.

The J gene is TRBJ2-7, the V gene TRBV6-2 or TRBV6-3, with 9 bases that match TRBD2. The length of the CDR3 is 17 residues. The V segment lost 2 bases and the J segment 5 bases; nucleotides outside the gene matches: 13. The germline V gene encodes CDR1 MNHEY and CDR2 SVGEGT. The CDR3 is CASSYPSGLAGSDEQYF. CDR3 bases: TGTGCCAGCAGTTACCCCTCTGGGCTAGCGGGGTCCGACGAGCAGTACTTC.

The rearrangement links TRBV7-2 to TRBJ1-4, with D tentatively TRBD1 (6 bases). The CDR3 has 13 residues. From germline, CDR1 is SGHTA and CDR2 FQGNSA. V dropped 5 bases and J dropped 2 bases, with 6 bases sitting between them. Here the CDR3 reads CASSRGTNEKLFF. The CDR3 bases are TGTGCCAGCAGCAGGGGGACTAATGAAAAACTGTTTTTT.

This chain joins TRBV19 and TRBJ1-1; a weak D match, TRBD1 (5 bases). Trimming removed 4 bases from V and 1 base from J, with 7 bases in between. This CDR3 contains 13 residues. The germline gives CDR1 LNHDA, CDR2 SQIVND (reference sequence). The CDR3 DNA follows: TGTGCCAGTAGTAGACAGCAGAACACTGAAGCTTTCTTT. Amino acid sequence: CASSRQQNTEAFF.

V gene TRBV5-1 combines with J gene TRBJ1-5, with D possibly matching TRBD1 (5 bases). V shed 1 base and J shed 3 bases, with 11 bases lying between them. This CDR3 comprises 15 residues. Germline loops: CDR1 SGHRS, CDR2 YFSETQ. In DNA form, the CDR3 reads TGCGCCAGCAGCTTGCTGCCGGGGGTCAATCAGCCCCAGCATTTT. As protein: CASSLLPGVNQPQHF.

In its sample, this clone is medium-sized. The chain uses TRBV24-1 and TRBJ1-2; 10 nucleotides line up with TRBD1. V gave up 2 bases and J gave up 8 bases; unmatched junction bases: 7. Germline CDR1 reads KGHDR; CDR2 reads SFDVKD. The CDR3 has 15 residues. Here the CDR3 reads CATSDSSGTGDGYTF. In DNA form, the CDR3 reads TGTGCCACCAGTGATTCATCCGGGACAGGGGACGGCTACACCTTC.